The 19 T cell receptor beta chains listed next were all sequenced from one sample in a study of blood T cell repertoires in COVID-19. Clones were read by immunoSEQ multiplex PCR, and TCRdb kept only the in-frame ones, dropping some. The sample lists hundreds of thousands of clones, around 87% occurring once. Sequenced: PBMCs or T cells enriched from blood (not recorded which). Receptors originate from a young woman who had recovered from COVID-19.

The CDR3 spells CASSEGQGVVQPQHF. CDR3 sequence (DNA): TGTGCCAGCAGTGAAGGCCAGGGTGTCGTCCAGCCCCAGCATTTT. The chain recombines TRBV2 with TRBJ1-5, with TRBD1 as a possible D gene (5 bases). The CDR3 contains 15 residues. Trimming cost V 1 base and J 7 bases, with 14 bases left between them. Germline values: CDR1 SNHLY, CDR2 FYNNEI.

The genes are TRBV6-5 and TRBJ1-5, with D hard to call. The CDR3 is 14 amino acids. Germline-derived CDR1 and CDR2 are MNHEY and SVGAGI. V dropped 7 bases and J dropped 9 bases, with 19 bases sitting between them. The CDR3 nucleotides are TGTGCCAGCACTAACGGTGGGAGAGTGAGGCCCCAGCATTTT. It specifies CASTNGGRVRPQHF.

There are many counts of this clone. The chain combines TRBV29-1 with TRBJ1-1, with 7 bases matching TRBD1. This CDR3 region has 14 residues. Trimming cost V 4 bases and J 4 bases; bases outside gene matches: 9. The germline V gene has CDR1 SQVTM and CDR2 ANQGSEA. Here the CDR3 DNA reads TGCAGCGTTGGGGCAGGGGGTCCGGCCACTGAAGCTTTCTTT. Translated: CSVGAGGPATEAFF.

The chain combines TRBV6-5 with TRBJ2-7, with 10 bases that match TRBD1. The germline V gene has CDR1 MNHEY and CDR2 SVGAGI. The CDR3 has 16 amino acids. V was clipped by 0 bases and J by 4 bases; unmatched bases: 6. The CDR3 sequence: CASSYSRQGALYEQYF. In DNA, the CDR3 is TGTGCCAGCAGTTACTCGAGACAGGGGGCGCTGTACGAGCAGTACTTC.

The chain couples TRBV4-1 to TRBJ2-3; TRBD1 matches 10 bases. The junction had 6 bases not matched to a gene; V was cut back by 0 bases and J by 3 bases. CDR3 length: 17 amino acids. CDR1 and CDR2 (germline): MGHRA, YSYEKL. The CDR3 DNA is TGCGCCAGCAGCCAAGATTGGAGACAGGGGGCAACAGATACGCAGTATTTT. Translating gives CASSQDWRQGATDTQYF.

The genes are TRBV29-1 and TRBJ2-1, with D perhaps TRBD2 (5 bases). Germline V lookup: CDR1 SQVTM, CDR2 ANQGSEA. V shed 0 bases and J shed 7 bases, with 22 bases lying between them. This CDR3 region has 17 residues. The CDR3 is CSVEDYNLLGDANEQFF. CDR3 coding DNA: TGCAGCGTTGAAGATTATAACCTCCTGGGAGATGCGAATGAGCAGTTCTTC.

The chain recombines TRBV4-1 with TRBJ1-1; D possibly corresponds to TRBD1 (5 bases). The germline V gene has CDR1 MGHRA and CDR2 YSYEKL. The CDR3 runs to 17 residues. V was pared by 0 bases and J by 1 base, with 15 bases between. The CDR3 protein is CASSQEDGHSENTEAFF. The CDR3 DNA reads as TGCGCCAGCAGCCAAGAAGATGGACACTCCGAGAACACTGAAGCTTTCTTT.

The V gene is TRBV5-6, the J gene TRBJ1-2; TRBD1 matches at 12 bases. Germline trimming cut 2 bases from V and 7 bases from J; bases unmatched to any gene: 6. Germline V CDR1 and CDR2: SGHDT, YYEEEE. The length of the CDR3 is 15 residues. CDR3: CASSFPGQGAFGYTF. Here the CDR3 DNA reads TGTGCCAGCAGCTTCCCGGGACAGGGGGCATTTGGCTACACCTTC.

The chain has TRBV11-2 and TRBJ1-2, with D maybe TRBD1 (6 bases). CDR1 and CDR2 (germline): SGHAT, FQNNGV. CDR3 size: 16 residues. V was clipped by 1 base and J by 3 bases, with 15 bases between them. CDR3 nucleotides: TGTGCCAGCAGCTTAGCCGAGGGGGACACCTACTATGGCTACACCTTC. Protein: CASSLAEGDTYYGYTF.

This clone was counted a few times. The chain joins TRBV7-3 to TRBJ2-3, with 9 positions matching TRBD2. Germline-derived CDR1 and CDR2 are SGHTA and FQGTGA. This CDR3 is 14 amino acids long. V was pared by 5 bases and J by 1 base, with 1 base of the junction left unmatched. The CDR3 region is CASSPSGGTDTQYF. The CDR3 nucleotides read TGTGCCAGCAGCCCTAGCGGGGGCACAGATACGCAGTATTTT. Using reference TRBV7-3 and TRBJ2-3 for the parts outside the CDR3, the full variable domain is GAGVSQTPSNKVTEKGKYVELRCDPISGHTALYWYRQSLGQGPEFLIYFQGTGAADDSGLPNDRFFAVRPEGSVSTLKIQRTERGDSAVYLCASSPSGGTDTQYFGPGTRLTVL.

The sample holds one count of this clone. CDR3: CASSLQGSNQPQHF. CDR3 DNA sequence: TGTGCCAGTAGTTTACAGGGGAGCAATCAGCCCCAGCATTTT. The gene calls are TRBV19 and TRBJ1-5, with 7 bases identical to TRBD1. This CDR3 is 14 amino acids long. V was pared by 5 bases and J by 1 base, with 2 bases of the junction left unmatched. Germline CDR1 LNHDA, CDR2 SQIVND (reference sequence).

The CDR3, as DNA: TGTGCCAGCAGCTTCGCGGGGGCGAGCACCGGGGAGCTGTTTTTT. Translating it yields CASSFAGASTGELFF. This rearrangement joins TRBV5-4 to TRBJ2-2, with D possibly TRBD2 on 7 matching bases. From germline, CDR1 is SGHNT and CDR2 YYREEE (reference sequence). V shed 2 bases and J shed 4 bases, with 12 bases lying between them. The CDR3 loop spans 15 amino acids.

This chain uses TRBV28 with TRBJ1-2; D call uncertain. This CDR3 spans 12 amino acids. V lost 1 base and J lost 8, with 8 bases in between. Germline CDR1 is MDHEN and CDR2 is SYDVKM. The DNA of the CDR3 is TGTGCCAGCAGTTTATTTTCGGGGGGCTACACCTTC. Protein: CASSLFSGGYTF.

This rearrangement joins TRBV7-2 to TRBJ1-1; perhaps TRBD1 as D (5 bases). The CDR3 contains 12 residues. Germline values: CDR1 SGHTA, CDR2 FQGNSA. The V and J ends lost 3 bases and 8 bases respectively, with 10 bases between them. CDR3 sequence (DNA): TGTGCCAGCAGCTTCAGGGTTCCCGAAGCTTTCTTT. Translation: CASSFRVPEAFF.

The chain has TRBV5-1 and TRBJ1-5, with D uncertain. Germline V gene data show CDR1 as SGHRS and CDR2 as YFSETQ. V lost 7 bases to trimming and J lost 9 bases, with 17 bases between them. This CDR3 has 13 amino acids. The CDR3 bases are TGCGCCAGCCGAACCGGGGAAAAGCGGCCCCAGCATTTT. Translation gives CASRTGEKRPQHF.

The chain is built from TRBV9 and TRBJ1-2; TRBD1 is a possible D gene (6 bases). V lost 4 bases and J 7 bases, leaving 20 bases between the germline ends. The V gene's germline CDR1 is SGDLS and CDR2 YYNGEE. The CDR3 spans 15 residues. The CDR3 loop reads CASSRSGQSDGGYTF. The DNA of the CDR3 is TGTGCCAGCAGCAGAAGCGGACAGTCGGACGGTGGCTACACCTTC.

The chain couples TRBV7-6 to TRBJ2-3; perhaps TRBD2 as D (6 bases). V lost 0 bases and J lost 6, with 13 bases in between. The CDR3 consists of 15 residues. Germline V CDR1 and CDR2: SGHVS, FNYEAQ. Here the CDR3 reads CASSLAGGLEDTQYF. The CDR3 coding sequence is TGTGCCAGCAGCTTAGCGGGGGGTCTCGAGGATACGCAGTATTTT.

This chain uses TRBV5-1 with TRBJ1-1, with 10 bases fitting TRBD1. The length of the CDR3 is 18 residues. CDR1 and CDR2 from the germline V gene are SGHRS and YFSETQ. Trimming cost V 0 bases and J 0 bases; bases outside gene matches: 8. Written as DNA, the CDR3 is TGCGCCAGCAGCTTGGTTAGGTCGGGACAGGGGTTGAACACTGAAGCTTTCTTT. It is translated as CASSLVRSGQGLNTEAFF.

V and J are TRBV3-1 (or the pseudogene TRBV3-2) and TRBJ2-3; 9 bases map to TRBD2. Germline loops: CDR1 LGHDT, CDR2 YNNKEL (reference sequence). The CDR3 has 16 amino acids. The trim removed 0 bases at V and 3 bases at J, leaving 4 bases unmatched. The CDR3 DNA is TGTGCCAGCAGCCAAGAGCTGCTAGCGGGGACAGATACGCAGTATTTT. Its protein is CASSQELLAGTDTQYF.